This T cell receptor (beta chain) appears in the sequencing data of a study of radiotherapy plus CTLA-4 blockade in lung cancer. V shed 10 bases, J shed 3 bases, and the junction held 10 bases outside the gene matches. The CDR3 has 15 amino acids. Germline loops: CDR1 LNHDA, CDR2 SQIVND (reference sequence). CTLA-4 blockade with ipilimumab, together with focal radiation, was given to patients with chemo-refractory metastatic non-small-cell lung cancer. The protocol was immunoSEQ multiplex PCR, while the TCRdb copy is restricted to in-frame clones and leaves out a portion. The sample has approximately 99,000 clones; 70% to 90% are singletons.

This rearrangement joins TRBV19 to TRBJ2-5; 11 bases map to TRBD2. Here the sequenced sample was peripheral blood, taken from a patient treated with radiotherapy plus ipilimumab. This TCR was sampled from a human donor with non-small cell lung cancer that progressed on radiotherapy plus ipilimumab. In DNA, the CDR3 is TGTGCCACCCCCCGCGGGACTAGCGGAGAAGAGACCCAGTACTTC. Translating it yields CATPRGTSGEETQYF.